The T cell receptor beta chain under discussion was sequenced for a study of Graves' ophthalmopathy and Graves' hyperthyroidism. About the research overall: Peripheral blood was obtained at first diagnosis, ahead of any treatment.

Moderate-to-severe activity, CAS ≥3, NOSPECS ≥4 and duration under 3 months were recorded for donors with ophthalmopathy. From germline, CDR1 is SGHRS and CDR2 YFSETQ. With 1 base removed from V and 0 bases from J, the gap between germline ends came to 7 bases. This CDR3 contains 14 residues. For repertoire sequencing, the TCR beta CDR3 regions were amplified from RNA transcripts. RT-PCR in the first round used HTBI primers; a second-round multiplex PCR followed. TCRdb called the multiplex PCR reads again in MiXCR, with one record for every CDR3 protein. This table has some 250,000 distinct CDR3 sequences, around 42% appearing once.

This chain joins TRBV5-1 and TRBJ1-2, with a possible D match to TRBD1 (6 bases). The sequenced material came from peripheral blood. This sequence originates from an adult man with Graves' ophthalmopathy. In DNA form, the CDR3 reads TGCGCCAGCAGCTTGCAGGGGTCTAACTATGGCTACACCTTC. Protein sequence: CASSLQGSNYGYTF.